These 3 T cell receptor beta chains originate from one sample sequenced in a study of molecular identifiers for immune sequencing clone quantification. TCRdb fed the PCR reads into MiXCR, producing one record per CDR3 protein. The data hold around 470,000 distinct CDR3 sequences, with 20% to 25% observed a single time. The sample consisted of naive CD8+ T cells from blood, with Jurkat cell RNA spiked in. Documented subset: FACS-sorted CD8+CD4-CCR7+CD45RA+ naive T cells. Source of these receptors: a human donor in good health. Some libraries in this study had Jurkat cell RNA spiked in.

Turning to this clonotype: A much larger clone lies one base from this, so it may be a read error. This chain joins TRBV28 and TRBJ1-5, with 9 bases aligning to TRBD1. The germline V gene has CDR1 MDHEN and CDR2 SYDVKM. J lost 3 bases, V lost 7 bases, and 7 bases had no gene match. This CDR3 is built from 15 residues. CDR3 DNA: TGTGCCAGCACTACCGGGACAGGGATCAATCAGCCCCAGCATTTT. This encodes CASTTGTGINQPQHF.

The chain uses TRBV11-2 and TRBJ2-1; a weak D match, TRBD2 (6 bases). The CDR3 has 17 amino acids. Germline V gene data show CDR1 as SGHAT and CDR2 as FQNNGV. Trimming took off 6 bases at V and 5 bases at J, with 23 bases between the two ends. Here the CDR3 reads CASSKWGVSSADNEQFF. In nucleotides, the CDR3 is TGTGCCAGCAGTAAATGGGGGGTATCTAGCGCGGACAATGAGCAGTTCTTC.

This clonotype was seen ten or more times. J is TRBJ1-1 and V is TRBV20-1; D not resolved. Looked up from germline, CDR1 is DFQATT and CDR2 is SNEGSKA (reference sequence). The ends were cut back, 6 bases at V and 0 bases at J, with 20 bases in the middle. The CDR3 loop spans 16 amino acids. CDR3 DNA: TGCAGTGCCATCTCCACTAGGGTCGAAGTGAACACTGAAGCTTTCTTT. Its translation: CSAISTRVEVNTEAFF.